The clone carrying this TCR beta chain occurred a few times. Its antigen is unknown. From RNA transcripts, TCR beta CDR3 regions were amplified. An initial round of RT-PCR targeting the TCR CDR3 relied on the HTBI primer set. In TCRdb, the multiplex PCR reads were re-called with MiXCR into one record per CDR3 protein. This repertoire shows approximately 380,000 distinct CDR3 sequences, roughly 18% found once; its top ten account for 35% to 45%. The data originate from a study of T cells in Graves' hyperthyroidism and ophthalmopathy. Notes on the study in general: Expanded thyroid clonotypes (above 0.001) were mostly also found in blood.

Diagnostic decisions used clinical symptoms, serum thyroxine and TRAb, thyroid ultrasound and orbital computed tomography. Material for sequencing was blood. The clonotype was recovered from a man aged 18 to 29 with Graves' ophthalmopathy.

As DNA, the CDR3 is TGTGCCAGCAGTTACTCCGGGACCGCTTATGGCTACACCTTC. This codes for CASSYSGTAYGYTF. The chain carries TRBV6-5 and TRBJ1-2; tentative D call: TRBD1 (5 bases). Germline-derived CDR1 and CDR2 are MNHEY and SVGAGI. The V gene lost 0 bases and the J gene lost 5 bases, with 10 bases spanning the gap. CDR3 size: 14 residues.